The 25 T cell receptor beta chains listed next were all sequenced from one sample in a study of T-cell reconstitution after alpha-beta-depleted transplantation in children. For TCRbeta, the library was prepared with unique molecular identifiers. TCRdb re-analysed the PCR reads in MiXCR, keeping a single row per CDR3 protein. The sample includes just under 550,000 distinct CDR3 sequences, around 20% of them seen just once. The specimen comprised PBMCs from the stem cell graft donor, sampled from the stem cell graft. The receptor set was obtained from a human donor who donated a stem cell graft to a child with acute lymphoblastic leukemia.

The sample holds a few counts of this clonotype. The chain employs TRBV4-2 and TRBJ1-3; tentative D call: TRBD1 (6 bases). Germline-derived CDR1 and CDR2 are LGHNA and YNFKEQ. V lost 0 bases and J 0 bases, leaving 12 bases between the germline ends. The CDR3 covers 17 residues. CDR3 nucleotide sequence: TGTGCCAGCAGCCAAGATCCTCAGGGGAGCTCTGGAAACACCATATATTTT. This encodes CASSQDPQGSSGNTIYF.

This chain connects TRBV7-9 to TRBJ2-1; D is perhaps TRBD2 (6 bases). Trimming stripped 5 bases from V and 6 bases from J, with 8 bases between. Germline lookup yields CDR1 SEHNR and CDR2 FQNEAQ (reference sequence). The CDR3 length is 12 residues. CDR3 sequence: CASSTTSNEQFF. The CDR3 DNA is TGTGCCAGCAGCACGACTAGCAATGAGCAGTTCTTC.

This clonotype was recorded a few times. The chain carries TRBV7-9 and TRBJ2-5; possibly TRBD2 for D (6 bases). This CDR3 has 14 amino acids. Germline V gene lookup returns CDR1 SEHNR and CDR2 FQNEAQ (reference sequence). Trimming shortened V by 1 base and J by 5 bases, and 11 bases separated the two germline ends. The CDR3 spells CASSLGSGAETQYF. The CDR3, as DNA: TGTGCCAGCAGCTTAGGATCGGGAGCGGAGACCCAGTACTTC.

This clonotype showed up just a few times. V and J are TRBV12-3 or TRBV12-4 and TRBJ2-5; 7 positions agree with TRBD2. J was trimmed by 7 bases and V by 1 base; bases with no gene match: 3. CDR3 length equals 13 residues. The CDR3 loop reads CASSLGWGGTQYF. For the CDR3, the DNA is TGTGCCAGCAGTTTAGGCTGGGGGGGGACCCAGTACTTC.

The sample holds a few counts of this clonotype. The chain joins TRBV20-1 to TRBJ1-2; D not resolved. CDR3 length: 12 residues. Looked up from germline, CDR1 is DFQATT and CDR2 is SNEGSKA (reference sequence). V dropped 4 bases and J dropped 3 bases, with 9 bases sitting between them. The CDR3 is CSAIKGDYGYTF. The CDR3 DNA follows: TGCAGTGCTATCAAGGGCGACTATGGCTACACCTTC.

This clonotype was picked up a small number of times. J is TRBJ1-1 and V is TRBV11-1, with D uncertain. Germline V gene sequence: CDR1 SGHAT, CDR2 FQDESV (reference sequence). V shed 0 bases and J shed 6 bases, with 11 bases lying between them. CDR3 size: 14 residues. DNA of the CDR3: TGTGCCAGCAGCTTAGCCTTAACGGCAGCTGAAGCTTTCTTT. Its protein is CASSLALTAAEAFF.

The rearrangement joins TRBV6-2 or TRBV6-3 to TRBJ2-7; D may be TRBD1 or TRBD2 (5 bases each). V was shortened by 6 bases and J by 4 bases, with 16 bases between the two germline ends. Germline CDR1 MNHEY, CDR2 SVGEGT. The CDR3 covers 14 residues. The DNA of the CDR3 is TGTGCCAGCAGGGCCGGGACCAACCTATACGAGCAGTACTTC. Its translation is CASRAGTNLYEQYF.

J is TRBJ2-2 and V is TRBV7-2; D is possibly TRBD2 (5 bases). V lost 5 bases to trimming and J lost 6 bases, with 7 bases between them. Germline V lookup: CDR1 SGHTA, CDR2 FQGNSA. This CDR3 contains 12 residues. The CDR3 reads CASSQEAGELFF. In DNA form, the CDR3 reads TGTGCCAGCAGCCAGGAGGCCGGGGAGCTGTTTTTT.

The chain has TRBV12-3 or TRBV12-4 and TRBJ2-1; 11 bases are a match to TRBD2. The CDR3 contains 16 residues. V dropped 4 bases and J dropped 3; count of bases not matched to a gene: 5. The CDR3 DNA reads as TGTGCCAGCAGTTCCCAACTAGCGGGAGTCTACAATGAGCAGTTCTTC. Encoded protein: CASSSQLAGVYNEQFF.

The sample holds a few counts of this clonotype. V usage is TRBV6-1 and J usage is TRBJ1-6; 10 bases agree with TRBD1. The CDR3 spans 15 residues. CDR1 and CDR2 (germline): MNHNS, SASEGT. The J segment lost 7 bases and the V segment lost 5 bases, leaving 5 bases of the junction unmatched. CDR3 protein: CASSMVGQGNSPLHF. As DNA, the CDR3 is TGTGCCAGCAGTATGGTGGGACAGGGGAATTCACCCCTCCACTTT.

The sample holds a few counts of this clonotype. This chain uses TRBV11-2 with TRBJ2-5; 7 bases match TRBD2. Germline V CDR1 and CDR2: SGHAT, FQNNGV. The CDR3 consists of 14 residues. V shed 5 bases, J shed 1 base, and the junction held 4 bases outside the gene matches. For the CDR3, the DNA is TGTGCCAGCAGCCTCAGACTAGCCCAAGAGACCCAGTACTTC. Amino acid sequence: CASSLRLAQETQYF.

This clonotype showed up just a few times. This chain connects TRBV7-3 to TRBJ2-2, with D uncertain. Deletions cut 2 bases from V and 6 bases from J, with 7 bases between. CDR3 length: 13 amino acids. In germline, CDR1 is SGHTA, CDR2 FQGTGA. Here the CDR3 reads CASSLGFAGELFF. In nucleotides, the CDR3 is TGTGCCAGCAGCTTAGGCTTTGCCGGGGAGCTGTTTTTT. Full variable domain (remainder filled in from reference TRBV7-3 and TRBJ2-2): GAGVSQTPSNKVTEKGKYVELRCDPISGHTALYWYRQSLGQGPEFLIYFQGTGAADDSGLPNDRFFAVRPEGSVSTLKIQRTERGDSAVYLCASSLGFAGELFFGEGSRLTVL.

CDR3 bases: TGCGCCAGCAGCCTCGGGACTAGGGACTACAATGAGCAGTTCTTC. It yields the protein CASSLGTRDYNEQFF. V usage is TRBV4-1 and J usage is TRBJ2-1; TRBD2 aligns across 8 bases. From germline, CDR1 is MGHRA and CDR2 YSYEKL. The CDR3 covers 15 residues. With V trimmed by 4 bases and J by 3 bases, 5 bases remained unmatched.

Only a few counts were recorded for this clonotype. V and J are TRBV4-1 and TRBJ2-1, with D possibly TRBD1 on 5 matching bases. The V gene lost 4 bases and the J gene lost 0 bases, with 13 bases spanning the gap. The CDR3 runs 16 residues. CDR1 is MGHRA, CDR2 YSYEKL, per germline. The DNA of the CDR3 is TGCGCCAGCAGCCGGGGCCGTGCCGGCTCCTACAATGAGCAGTTCTTC. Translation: CASSRGRAGSYNEQFF.

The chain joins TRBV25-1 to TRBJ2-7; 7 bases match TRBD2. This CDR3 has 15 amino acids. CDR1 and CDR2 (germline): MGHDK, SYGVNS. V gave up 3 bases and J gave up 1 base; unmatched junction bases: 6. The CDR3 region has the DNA TGTGCCAGCAGTGAGGGAGGGGCGAGATCCTACGAGCAGTACTTC. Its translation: CASSEGGARSYEQYF.

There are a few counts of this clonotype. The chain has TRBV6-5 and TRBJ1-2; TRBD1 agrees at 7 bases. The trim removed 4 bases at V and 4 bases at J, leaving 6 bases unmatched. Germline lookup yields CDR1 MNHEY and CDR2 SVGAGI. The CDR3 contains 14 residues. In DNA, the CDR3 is TGTGCCAGCAGTTTACTGACAGGGACCTATGGCTACACCTTC. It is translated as CASSLLTGTYGYTF.

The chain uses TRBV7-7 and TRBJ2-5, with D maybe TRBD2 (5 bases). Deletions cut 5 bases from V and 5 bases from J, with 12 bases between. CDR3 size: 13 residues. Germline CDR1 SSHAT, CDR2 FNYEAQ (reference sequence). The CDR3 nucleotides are TGTGCCAGCAGCCCGAGGACTGGGGAGACCCAGTACTTC. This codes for CASSPRTGETQYF.

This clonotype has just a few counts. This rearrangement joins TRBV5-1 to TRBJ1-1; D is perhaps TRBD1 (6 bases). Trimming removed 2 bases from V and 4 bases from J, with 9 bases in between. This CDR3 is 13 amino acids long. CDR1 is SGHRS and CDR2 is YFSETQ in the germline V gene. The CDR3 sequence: CASSFWGATEAFF. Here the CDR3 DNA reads TGCGCCAGCAGCTTTTGGGGGGCCACTGAAGCTTTCTTT.

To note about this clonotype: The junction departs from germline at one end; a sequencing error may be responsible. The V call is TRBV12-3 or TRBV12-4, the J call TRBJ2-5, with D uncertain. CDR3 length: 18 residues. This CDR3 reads CTSSLEATTKPKEETQYF. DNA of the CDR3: TGTACCAGCAGTTTAGAAGCGACCACCAAGCCCAAAGAAGAGACCCAGTACTTC.

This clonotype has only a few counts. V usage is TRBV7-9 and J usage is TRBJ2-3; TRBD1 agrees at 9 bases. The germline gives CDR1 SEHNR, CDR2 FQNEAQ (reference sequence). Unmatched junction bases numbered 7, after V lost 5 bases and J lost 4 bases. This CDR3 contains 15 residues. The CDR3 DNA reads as TGTGCCAGCAGCGCCGGACAGGGGAGGGCAGATACGCAGTATTTT. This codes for CASSAGQGRADTQYF.

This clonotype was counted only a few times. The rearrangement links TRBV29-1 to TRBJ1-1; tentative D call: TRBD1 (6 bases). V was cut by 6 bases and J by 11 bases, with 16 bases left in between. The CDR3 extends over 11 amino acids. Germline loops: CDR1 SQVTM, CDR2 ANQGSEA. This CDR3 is CSVAGAVGAFF. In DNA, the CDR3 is TGCAGCGTGGCAGGGGCCGTCGGGGCTTTCTTT.

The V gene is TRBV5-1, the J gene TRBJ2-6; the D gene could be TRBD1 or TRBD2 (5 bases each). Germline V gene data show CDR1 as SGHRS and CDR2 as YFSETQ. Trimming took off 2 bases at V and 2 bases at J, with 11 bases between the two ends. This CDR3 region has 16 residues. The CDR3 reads CASSLNWGTGANVLTF. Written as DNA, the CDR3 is TGCGCCAGCAGCTTAAACTGGGGGACTGGGGCCAACGTCCTGACTTTC.

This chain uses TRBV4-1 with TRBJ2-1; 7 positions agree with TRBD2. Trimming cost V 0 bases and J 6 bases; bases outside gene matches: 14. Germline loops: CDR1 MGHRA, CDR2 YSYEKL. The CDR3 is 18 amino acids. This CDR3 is CASSQDQSSGIHANEQFF. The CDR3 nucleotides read TGCGCCAGCAGCCAAGATCAGTCTAGCGGCATCCACGCCAATGAGCAGTTCTTC.

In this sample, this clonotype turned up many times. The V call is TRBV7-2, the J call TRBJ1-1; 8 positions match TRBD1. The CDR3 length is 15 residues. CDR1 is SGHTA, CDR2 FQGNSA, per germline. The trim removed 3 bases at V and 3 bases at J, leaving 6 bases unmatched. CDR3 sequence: CASSFYLTGDTEAFF. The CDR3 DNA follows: TGTGCCAGCAGCTTTTATCTGACAGGGGACACTGAAGCTTTCTTT.

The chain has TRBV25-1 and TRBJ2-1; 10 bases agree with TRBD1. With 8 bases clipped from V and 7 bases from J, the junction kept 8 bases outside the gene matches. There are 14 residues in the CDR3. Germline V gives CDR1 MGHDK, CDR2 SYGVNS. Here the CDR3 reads CASALGTGANEQFF. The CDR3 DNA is TGTGCCAGCGCCCTGGGGACAGGGGCGAATGAGCAGTTCTTC.